The 16 T cell receptor beta chains below all came from one sample that was sequenced in a study of beta chain features in type 1 diabetes (dated by TCRdb to 2016 to 2019). Library creation used the immunoSEQ multiplex PCR assay. The entire amount of isolated RNA was reverse transcribed using the High Capacity cDNA Reverse Transcription Kit, so the sequenced TCRB transcripts were expressed ones. TCRdb re-hosts the immuneACCESS table, in-frame sequences only. Its copies lack some clones; in the studies checked, an unresolved V gene accounts for under half of them, and the cause for the rest is not known. The sample table shows approximately 470,000 clones, and 30% are seen once. About 0.065% of the sample belongs to the ten largest clones. Sequenced input: naive CD4+ T cells from blood. The intended sense of this specimen's cell subset or site label: true naive CD4+ T cells. The receptor source for this set is a man younger than 35 in good health.

The chain employs TRBV7-2 and TRBJ2-3, with D uncertain. With 3 bases removed from V and 0 bases from J, the gap between germline ends came to 4 bases. The CDR3 runs 13 residues. Germline V gene sequence: CDR1 SGHTA, CDR2 FQGNSA. The DNA for the CDR3 is TGTGCCAGCAGCTTCCCAAGCACAGATACGCAGTATTTT. Protein product: CASSFPSTDTQYF.

This clone showed up just a few times. This chain joins TRBV7-9 and TRBJ1-2, with 8 bases aligning to TRBD1. Trimming took 5 bases from V and 2 from J; bases not matched to a gene: 10. The CDR3 extends over 16 amino acids. Germline V gene sequence: CDR1 SEHNR, CDR2 FQNEAQ (reference sequence). DNA for the CDR3: TGTGCCAGCAGCCTCCCCACAGGGGGTCCCAACTATGGCTACACCTTC. Its protein is CASSLPTGGPNYGYTF.

In its sample, this clone was seen a few times. The chain uses TRBV19 and TRBJ2-1, with D hard to call. Germline V CDR1 and CDR2: LNHDA, SQIVND (reference sequence). V was trimmed by 4 bases and J by 9 bases, leaving 13 bases between them. This CDR3 comprises 13 residues. CDR3 coding DNA: TGTGCCAGTAGTAAAGAGAAGAGTACTGAGCAGTTCTTC. It translates to CASSKEKSTEQFF.

The chain combines TRBV28 with TRBJ1-2; weak D call: TRBD1 (6 bases). This CDR3 comprises 14 residues. Trimming shortened V by 6 bases and J by 2 bases, and 13 bases separated the two germline ends. Looked up from germline, CDR1 is MDHEN and CDR2 is SYDVKM. CDR3 residues: CASRPQGMNYGYTF. The CDR3 DNA is TGTGCCAGCAGGCCACAGGGTATGAACTATGGCTACACCTTC.

This chain connects TRBV27 to TRBJ2-4, with D perhaps matching TRBD1 (6 bases). This CDR3 region has 15 residues. Trimming took 9 bases from V and 0 from J, leaving 15 bases between them. CDR1 MNHEY and CDR2 SMNVEV come from the germline V gene (reference sequence). CDR3 amino acids: CARFTGQLAKNIQYF. Here the CDR3 DNA reads TGTGCCAGGTTTACTGGACAGTTAGCCAAAAACATTCAGTACTTC.

The V gene is TRBV5-1, the J gene TRBJ2-5, with 8 bases aligning to TRBD2. Germline CDR1 and CDR2: SGHRS and YFSETQ. V shed 3 bases, J shed 7 bases, and the junction held 5 bases outside the gene matches. This CDR3 has 13 residues. This CDR3 reads CASSWTSPGTQYF. CDR3 sequence (DNA): TGCGCCAGCAGCTGGACTAGCCCTGGGACCCAGTACTTC.

The chain couples TRBV18 to TRBJ2-5; 7 bases agree with TRBD2. CDR3 length: 14 amino acids. The germline V gene encodes CDR1 KGHSH and CDR2 LQKENI. V lost 2 bases to trimming and J lost 4 bases; unmatched junction nucleotides: 4. The CDR3, as DNA: TGTGCCAGCTCACCAAGAGCGGGGTCAGAGACCCAGTACTTC. Amino acid sequence: CASSPRAGSETQYF.

The rearrangement uses TRBV14 and TRBJ2-1; D perhaps matches TRBD1 (6 bases). Germline CDR1 reads SGHDN; CDR2 reads FVKESK. The V and J ends lost 0 bases and 4 bases respectively, with 10 bases between them. CDR3 length: 15 amino acids. CDR3 residues: CASSQDHRVYNEQFF. The CDR3, as DNA: TGTGCCAGCAGCCAAGATCACAGGGTGTACAATGAGCAGTTCTTC.

The V gene is TRBV4-1, the J gene TRBJ2-1, with 13 bases aligning to TRBD2. V shed 0 bases, J shed 5 bases, and the junction held 7 bases outside the gene matches. Germline values: CDR1 MGHRA, CDR2 YSYEKL. The CDR3 runs to 18 residues. The CDR3 reads CASSQDGGLAGVDNEQFF. The CDR3 DNA is TGCGCCAGCAGCCAAGATGGTGGACTAGCGGGAGTGGACAATGAGCAGTTCTTC.

In its sample, this clone was seen a few times. The V and J genes are TRBV30 and TRBJ1-4; 7 bases agree with TRBD1. Per germline, CDR1 GTSNPN and CDR2 SVGIG (reference sequence). CDR3 length: 15 amino acids. Germline trimming cut 2 bases from V and 7 bases from J; bases unmatched to any gene: 10. The CDR3 spells CAWSPGVRDSEKLFF. The CDR3 DNA is TGTGCCTGGAGTCCGGGGGTCCGGGACAGTGAAAAACTGTTTTTT. The full variable domain, in which reference TRBV30 and TRBJ1-4 provide the parts outside the CDR3, is SQTIHQWPATLVQPVGSPLSLECTVEGTSNPNLYWYRQAAGRGLQLLFYSVGIGQISSEVPQNLSASRPQDRQFILSSKKLLLSDSGFYLCAWSPGVRDSEKLFFGSGTQLSVL.

The rearrangement links TRBV11-2 to TRBJ2-1, with D possibly TRBD2 on 6 matching bases. This CDR3 has 14 residues. Germline V gives CDR1 SGHAT, CDR2 FQNNGV. Deletions cut 3 bases from V and 2 bases from J, with 8 bases between. The CDR3 bases are TGTGCCAGCAGCTTCATAGCGGCCTACAATGAGCAGTTCTTC. Residues: CASSFIAAYNEQFF.

This clone was counted a few times. The chain couples TRBV2 to TRBJ1-5; D gene ambiguous. Germline V CDR1 and CDR2: SNHLY, FYNNEI. The CDR3 spans 13 residues. V was shortened by 6 bases and J by 4 bases, with 10 bases between the two germline ends. CDR3: CASRVGVNQPQHF. The CDR3 coding sequence is TGTGCCAGCAGAGTAGGAGTGAATCAGCCCCAGCATTTT. The full variable domain, rest sourced from reference TRBV2 and TRBJ1-5, is EPEVTQTPSHQVTQMGQEVILRCVPISNHLYFYWYRQILGQKVEFLVSFYNNEISEKSEIFDDQFSVERPDGSNFTLKIRSTKLEDSAMYFCASRVGVNQPQHFGDGTRLSIL.

A remark on this clone: Other DNA variants within this sample encode the same CDR3. This sequence joins TRBV5-1 and TRBJ2-1; D may be TRBD2 (5 bases). V lost 0 bases and J 0 bases, leaving 7 bases between the germline ends. CDR3 length equals 15 residues. Germline-derived CDR1 and CDR2 are SGHRS and YFSETQ. CDR3 nucleotides: TGCGCCAGCAGCTTGGACGGGAACTCCTACAATGAGCAGTTCTTC. This encodes CASSLDGNSYNEQFF.

This clone was detected only a few times. The V gene is TRBV10-3, the J gene TRBJ2-1; D remains ambiguous. The CDR3 is made up of 15 amino acids. The V gene lost 5 bases and the J gene lost 6 bases, with 17 bases spanning the gap. The germline gives CDR1 ENHRY, CDR2 SYGVKD. The CDR3 region has the DNA TGTGCCATCAGTTCAACAGCCTCCGCCGGCAATGAGCAGTTCTTC. This codes for CAISSTASAGNEQFF.

This clone was seen a few times. The rearrangement links TRBV9 to TRBJ2-7, with TRBD1 identical over 8 bases. The CDR3 runs to 14 residues. V lost 5 bases and J lost 4; bases outside the gene matches: 8. In germline, CDR1 is SGDLS, CDR2 YYNGEE. CDR3 loop: CASSTGTGLYEQYF. Written as DNA, the CDR3 is TGTGCCAGCAGTACCGGGACAGGCCTTTACGAGCAGTACTTC.

The genes are TRBV2 and TRBJ2-1, with D possibly being TRBD2 (6 bases). Germline V gene sequence: CDR1 SNHLY, CDR2 FYNNEI. Trimming removed 3 bases from V and 4 bases from J, with 10 bases in between. This CDR3 is built from 14 residues. The CDR3 here is CASSESSEYNEQFF. The CDR3 DNA sequence: TGTGCCAGCAGTGAGTCTAGCGAGTACAATGAGCAGTTCTTC.